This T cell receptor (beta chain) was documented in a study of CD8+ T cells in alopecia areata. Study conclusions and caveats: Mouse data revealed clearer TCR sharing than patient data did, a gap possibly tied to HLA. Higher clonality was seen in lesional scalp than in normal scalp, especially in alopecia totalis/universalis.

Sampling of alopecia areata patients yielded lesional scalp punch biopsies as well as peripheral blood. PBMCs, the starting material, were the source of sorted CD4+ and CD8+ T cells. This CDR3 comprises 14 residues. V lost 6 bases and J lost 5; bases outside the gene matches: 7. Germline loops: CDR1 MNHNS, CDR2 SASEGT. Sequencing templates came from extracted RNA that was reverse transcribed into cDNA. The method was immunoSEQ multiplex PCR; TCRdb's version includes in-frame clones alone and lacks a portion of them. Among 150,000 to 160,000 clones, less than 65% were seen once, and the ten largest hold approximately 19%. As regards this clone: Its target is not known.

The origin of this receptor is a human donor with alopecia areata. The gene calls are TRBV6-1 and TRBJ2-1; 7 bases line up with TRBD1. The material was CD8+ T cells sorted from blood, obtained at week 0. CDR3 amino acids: CASSVQGTHNEQFF. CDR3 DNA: TGTGCCAGCAGCGTACAGGGGACCCACAATGAGCAGTTCTTC.